This is a list of T cell receptor beta chains from one sample in a study of shared clonotypes between healthy human individuals. Assay: immunoSEQ multiplex PCR; the TCRdb copy retains only in-frame clones and omits some. The sample has around 1.4 million clones; 98% are singletons. The sequenced material came from naive CD4+ T cells sorted from blood. The receptor set was obtained from a man aged 30-40 years in good health. The CDR3 runs from the conserved cysteine through the conserved F or W. A D gene is named only where the DNA matches it firmly. Not all rows give a size; the values are once, few, many and, for expanded clones, a class.

J: TRBJ2-7; size: NA; V: TRBV28; D: NA; CDR3: CASRGQGSYEQYF; DNA: TGTGCCAGCAGGGGCCAGGGGTCCTACGAGCAGTACTTC
J: TRBJ2-3; size: NA; V: TRBV5-4; D: TRBD2; CDR3: CASSPGLAGGSRTDTQYF; DNA: TGTGCCAGCAGCCCTGGACTAGCGGGAGGAAGTAGGACAGATACGCAGTATTTT
J: TRBJ1-3; size: NA; V: TRBV19; D: NA; CDR3: CATQGRNFFSSGNTIYF; DNA: TGTGCCACCCAGGGACGGAACTTCTTTAGCTCTGGAAACACCATATATTTT
J: TRBJ2-7; size: NA; V: TRBV19; D: TRBD2; CDR3: CASSITSGSTYEQYF; DNA: TGTGCCAGTAGTATAACTAGCGGGAGCACTTACGAGCAGTACTTC
J: TRBJ2-2; size: NA; V: TRBV2; D: NA; CDR3: CASSDDGTYTGELFF; DNA: TGTGCCAGCAGTGACGACGGGACTTACACCGGGGAGCTGTTTTTT
J: TRBJ2-3; size: NA; V: TRBV5-1; D: TRBD2; CDR3: CASSPGTSSSPVADTQYF; DNA: TGCGCCAGCAGCCCCGGGACTAGCTCCTCCCCGGTGGCAGATACGCAGTATTTT
J: TRBJ2-1; size: NA; V: TRBV12-5; D: NA; CDR3: CASGLVTSGEQFF; DNA: TGTGCTAGTGGTTTGGTAACAAGCGGTGAGCAGTTCTTC
J: TRBJ2-5; size: NA; V: TRBV5-1; D: NA; CDR3: CASSLGVADSLQETQYF; DNA: TGCGCCAGCAGCTTGGGAGTAGCGGATTCCCTACAAGAGACCCAGTACTTC
J: TRBJ1-2; size: many; V: TRBV11-2; D: NA; CDR3: CASSRTVNYGYTF; DNA: TGTGCCAGCAGCCGGACTGTTAACTATGGCTACACCTTC
J: TRBJ2-1; size: NA; V: TRBV14; D: TRBD2; CDR3: CASSQVVKTSGSSYNEQFF; DNA: TGTGCCAGCAGCCAAGTAGTAAAGACTAGCGGGAGTAGTTATAATGAGCAGTTCTTC
J: TRBJ1-1; size: NA; V: TRBV5-1; D: NA; CDR3: CASSIQPPGTEAFF; DNA: TGCGCCAGCAGTATACAACCCCCGGGCACTGAAGCTTTCTTT
J: TRBJ2-5; size: NA; V: TRBV5-4; D: NA; CDR3: CASSFGSGSFSLDQYF; DNA: TGTGCCAGCAGCTTTGGGAGTGGGAGCTTTTCCCTGGACCAGTACTTC
J: TRBJ2-5; size: NA; V: TRBV5-4; D: TRBD2; CDR3: CASSLILAGDETQYF; DNA: TGTGCCAGCAGCTTGATACTAGCGGGAGATGAGACCCAGTACTTC
J: TRBJ1-2; size: NA; V: TRBV6-1; D: NA; CDR3: CASSRAAGIGYTF; DNA: TGTGCCAGCAGTAGGGCGGCAGGGATTGGCTACACCTTC
J: TRBJ2-1; size: NA; V: TRBV7-9; D: TRBD2; CDR3: CANGLAYEQFF; DNA: TGTGCCAACGGACTAGCTTATGAGCAGTTCTTC
J: TRBJ2-1; size: NA; V: TRBV18; D: TRBD2; CDR3: CASSPPVELAGGNSYNEQFF; DNA: TGTGCCAGCTCACCACCGGTTGAACTAGCGGGAGGTAACTCCTACAATGAGCAGTTCTTC
J: TRBJ2-1; size: NA; V: TRBV19; D: TRBD2; CDR3: CASSSEGLAGVPYNEQFF; DNA: TGTGCCAGTAGTTCAGAAGGACTAGCGGGAGTTCCCTACAATGAGCAGTTCTTC
J: TRBJ1-1; size: NA; V: TRBV28; D: TRBD1; CDR3: CASSSTGEIHEAFF; DNA: TGTGCCAGCAGTTCGACAGGGGAGATACATGAAGCTTTCTTT
J: TRBJ2-7; size: NA; V: TRBV27; D: NA; CDR3: CASSLLASHEQYF; DNA: TGTGCCAGCAGTTTACTAGCGTCCCACGAGCAGTACTTC
J: TRBJ2-2; size: NA; V: TRBV7-7; D: NA; CDR3: CASSPAGTSVGELFF; DNA: TGTGCCAGCAGCCCTGCCGGGACAAGCGTCGGGGAGCTGTTTTTT
J: TRBJ2-3; size: NA; V: TRBV10-3; D: TRBD2; CDR3: CAISRSLAGGSSTITDTQYF; DNA: TGTGCCATCAGTCGCTCACTAGCGGGAGGGTCCTCCACAATCACAGATACGCAGTATTTT
J: TRBJ2-1; size: NA; V: TRBV2; D: TRBD2; CDR3: CASSPTSGRYNEQFF; DNA: TGTGCCAGCAGTCCGACTAGCGGGAGGTATAATGAGCAGTTCTTC
J: TRBJ1-4; size: once; V: TRBV7-6; D: NA; CDR3: CASSLGQATNEKLFF; DNA: TGTGCCAGCAGCTTAGGGCAGGCAACTAATGAAAAACTGTTTTTT
J: TRBJ2-1; size: NA; V: TRBV7-9; D: NA; CDR3: CASSLEDFFSYNEQFF; DNA: TGTGCCAGCAGCTTAGAGGACTTTTTCTCCTACAATGAGCAGTTCTTC
J: TRBJ2-7; size: NA; V: TRBV7-6; D: TRBD2; CDR3: CASSPRGSSYEQYF; DNA: TGTGCCAGCAGCCCGCGGGGGTCCTCCTACGAGCAGTACTTC
J: TRBJ1-1; size: NA; V: TRBV7-9; D: NA; CDR3: CASSLAGQLNTEAFF; DNA: TGTGCCAGCAGCTTAGCGGGACAATTGAACACTGAAGCTTTCTTT
J: TRBJ1-4; size: NA; V: TRBV5-1; D: TRBD1; CDR3: CASSRDRGREKLFF; DNA: TGCGCCAGCAGCCGGGACAGGGGGCGTGAAAAACTGTTTTTT
J: TRBJ2-7; size: NA; V: TRBV27; D: TRBD1; CDR3: CASSQGTGIYEQYF; DNA: TGTGCCAGCAGTCAGGGGACAGGGATATACGAGCAGTACTTC
J: TRBJ2-5; size: once; V: TRBV29-1; D: NA; CDR3: CSVDWDHQETQYF; DNA: TGCAGCGTTGATTGGGACCACCAAGAGACCCAGTACTTC
J: TRBJ1-2; size: once; V: TRBV5-1; D: NA; CDR3: CASSLGDELGYTF; DNA: TGCGCCAGCAGCTTGGGGGATGAACTTGGCTACACCTTC
J: TRBJ2-2; size: NA; V: TRBV7-6; D: NA; CDR3: CASSLALRPTAGELFF; DNA: TGTGCCAGCAGCTTAGCGTTAAGGCCAACGGCCGGGGAGCTGTTTTTT
J: TRBJ2-1; size: NA; V: TRBV25-1; D: TRBD2; CDR3: CASESGRAMEEQFF; DNA: TGTGCCAGCGAAAGCGGGAGGGCCATGGAAGAGCAGTTCTTC
J: TRBJ2-3; size: NA; V: TRBV18; D: NA; CDR3: CASSSGWMGTDTQYF; DNA: TGTGCCAGCTCATCCGGGTGGATGGGGACAGATACGCAGTATTTT
J: TRBJ1-1; size: NA; V: TRBV9; D: NA; CDR3: CASSVRSLSTEAFF; DNA: TGTGCCAGCAGCGTACGCAGTCTGAGCACTGAAGCTTTCTTT
J: TRBJ2-2; size: NA; V: TRBV11-3; D: NA; CDR3: CASSLTRPNTGELFF; DNA: TGTGCCAGCAGCTTGACTAGACCAAACACCGGGGAGCTGTTTTTT